The 13 T cell receptor beta chains presented below share a single source sample, sequenced in a study of cytomegalovirus exposure and HLA in healthy donors. 13 Jbeta primers and 60 Vbeta primers were used for the PCR. The method was immunoSEQ multiplex PCR; TCRdb's version includes in-frame clones alone and lacks a portion of them. The sample consists of under 200,000 clones, about four fifths of them appearing once. The specimen sequenced was PBMCs. These receptors all come from a woman aged 25 to 39 in good health and CMV-seropositive.

This chain uses TRBV9 with TRBJ1-4; D gene ambiguous. Trimming took off 3 bases at V and 6 bases at J, with 9 bases between the two ends. Germline V gives CDR1 SGDLS, CDR2 YYNGEE. There are 13 residues in the CDR3. CDR3 nucleotides: TGTGCCAGCAGCGCGGGAGGTGATGAAAAACTGTTTTTT. Residues: CASSAGGDEKLFF. The whole variable domain, filled in from reference TRBV9 and TRBJ1-4, reads DSGVTQTPKHLITATGQRVTLRCSPRSGDLSVYWYQQSLDQGLQFLIQYYNGEERAKGNILERFSAQQFPDLHSELNLSSLELGDSALYFCASSAGGDEKLFFGSGTQLSVL.

The chain couples TRBV4-3 to TRBJ2-1, with TRBD2 matching over 11 bases. Per the germline V gene, CDR1 is LGHNA and CDR2 is YSLEER. The ends lost 1 base at V and 6 bases at J; junction bases unmatched: 8. This CDR3 is built from 17 residues. The CDR3 loop is CASSQVVTSGGGNEQFF. The CDR3 DNA sequence: TGCGCCAGCAGCCAAGTCGTAACTAGCGGGGGTGGCAATGAGCAGTTCTTC.

The genes are TRBV5-1 and TRBJ2-7; 8 positions match TRBD2. The V gene's germline CDR1 is SGHRS and CDR2 YFSETQ. V was pared by 0 bases and J by 3 bases, with 8 bases of the junction left unmatched. The length of the CDR3 is 16 residues. The DNA for the CDR3 is TGCGCCAGCAGCTTGGTTATAGGACTAGCTCTCTACGAGCAGTACTTC. The encoded protein is CASSLVIGLALYEQYF.

This chain joins TRBV2 and TRBJ2-5; TRBD2 aligns across 8 bases. The CDR3 has 15 residues. Losses at the gene ends were 7 bases for V and 4 bases for J; bases not matched to a gene: 11. Germline values: CDR1 SNHLY, CDR2 FYNNEI. The CDR3 loop reads CASTNGRAVLETQYF. The CDR3 DNA reads as TGTGCCAGCACGAACGGGAGGGCCGTTCTAGAGACCCAGTACTTC. The variable domain in full, completed from reference TRBV2 and TRBJ2-5, reads EPEVTQTPSHQVTQMGQEVILRCVPISNHLYFYWYRQILGQKVEFLVSFYNNEISEKSEIFDDQFSVERPDGSNFTLKIRSTKLEDSAMYFCASTNGRAVLETQYFGPGTRLLVL.

The CDR3 DNA sequence: TGTGCCGTCAGAGGGGGTCAGGGGGTTCATAGCAATCAGCCCCAGCATTTT. Protein: CAVRGGQGVHSNQPQHF. V and J are TRBV28 and TRBJ1-5; 7 nucleotides agree with TRBD1. The CDR3 sequence is 17 residues long. Looked up from germline, CDR1 is MDHEN and CDR2 is SYDVKM. J gave up 0 bases and V 11 bases, and 16 bases lay outside the gene matches.

The chain joins TRBV4-1 to TRBJ2-5, with TRBD2 as a possible D gene (5 bases). V was trimmed by 3 bases and J by 5 bases, leaving 16 bases between them. This CDR3 has 15 residues. In germline, CDR1 is MGHRA, CDR2 YSYEKL. The CDR3 reads CASSHAIEGAETQYF. DNA of the CDR3: TGCGCCAGCAGCCATGCCATTGAGGGCGCCGAGACCCAGTACTTC.

The chain joins TRBV28 to TRBJ1-5; 11 nucleotides match TRBD1. V trimming: 6 bases; J trimming: 7 bases; junction bases outside the gene matches: 17. This CDR3 contains 18 residues. Germline V gene lookup returns CDR1 MDHEN and CDR2 SYDVKM. This CDR3 is CASRPSWGGTGGGQPQHF. CDR3 DNA: TGTGCCAGCAGACCCAGCTGGGGGGGGACAGGGGGAGGGCAGCCCCAGCATTTT.

The rearrangement links TRBV6-6 to TRBJ1-3; D unclear. Germline V gene sequence: CDR1 MNHNY, CDR2 SVGAGI (reference sequence). The CDR3 spans 16 residues. Trimming left V 3 bases short and J 0 bases short, with 12 bases between. The CDR3 DNA sequence: TGTGCCAGCAGTTATGGACTTGTAGTCTCTGGAAACACCATATATTTT. Residues: CASSYGLVVSGNTIYF.

Only one count was recorded for this clone. The gene calls are TRBV10-2 and TRBJ1-1; D not resolved. Trimming pared 6 bases from V and 5 bases from J, leaving 7 bases between. This CDR3 spans 11 amino acids. Germline loops: CDR1 WSHSY, CDR2 SAAADI. The CDR3 DNA reads TGCGCCAGCAGCATCCGGACTGAAGCTTTCTTT. Protein product: CASSIRTEAFF.

J is TRBJ2-2 and V is TRBV2; D may be TRBD2 (6 bases). The germline V and J ends were trimmed by 10 bases and 6 bases, with 15 bases remaining between them. CDR1 is SNHLY, CDR2 FYNNEI, per germline. The CDR3 spans 13 residues. The CDR3 DNA sequence: TGTGCCAACGACGGAGGCGGGGCCGGGGAGCTGTTTTTT. Its protein product is CANDGGGAGELFF.

J is TRBJ2-3 and V is TRBV7-9; TRBD1 might be the D (6 bases). Germline V CDR1 and CDR2: SEHNR, FQNEAQ (reference sequence). CDR3 length: 15 amino acids. V lost 5 bases and J lost 0, with 12 bases in between. The CDR3: CASSHGTLSTDTQYF. The CDR3, as DNA: TGTGCCAGCAGCCATGGGACACTAAGCACAGATACGCAGTATTTT.

The chain joins TRBV4-3 to TRBJ2-7; 12 bases align to TRBD2. Looked up from germline, CDR1 is LGHNA and CDR2 is YSLEER. The CDR3 spans 16 residues. V lost 1 base and J lost 4; bases outside the gene matches: 5. DNA for the CDR3: TGCGCCAGCAGCCAAGGTGCTAGCGGGGGGGGTTACGAGCAGTACTTC. This gives the protein CASSQGASGGGYEQYF.

The rearrangement uses TRBV7-6 and TRBJ2-1; possible D gene TRBD2, 6 bases. The CDR3 runs to 16 residues. The germline CDR1 and CDR2 sequences are SGHVS and FNYEAQ. Trimming cost V 5 bases and J 0 bases, with 14 bases left between them. The CDR3 DNA reads as TGTGCCAGCAGCGGGAGGTTCCGACCCTCCTACAATGAGCAGTTCTTC. The encoded protein is CASSGRFRPSYNEQFF.